The 9 T cell receptor beta chains below were found in one sample sequenced in a study of identical twins. A single record per CDR3 protein comes from TCRdb applying MiXCR to the 5' RACE reads. The sample has 600,000 to 700,000 distinct CDR3 sequences; around 20% are singletons. These data also featured in a second study, about T cells expressing NK-cell markers.

The specimen was PBMCs. These receptors all stem from a woman aged 18-29 years in good health.

The genes are TRBV6-2 or TRBV6-3 and TRBJ2-1; 11 bases fit TRBD2. The CDR3 loop spans 14 amino acids. V dropped 5 bases and J dropped 10; count of bases not matched to a gene: 7. Germline assignment: CDR1 MNHEY and CDR2 SVGEGT. CDR3 sequence: CASSKLAGVWEQFF. Written as DNA, the CDR3 is TGTGCCAGCAGTAAACTAGCGGGAGTGTGGGAGCAGTTCTTC.

This clonotype came up a few times. The chain joins TRBV12-3 or TRBV12-4 to TRBJ1-2; no definite D call. Trimming left V 7 bases short and J 3 bases short, with 6 bases between. This CDR3 is built from 11 residues. The CDR3 sequence: CASNGDYGYTF. CDR3 DNA: TGTGCCAGCAATGGTGACTATGGCTACACCTTC.

Points on this clonotype: The junction differs from germline at one of its ends, possibly a read error. The V call is TRBV12-3 or TRBV12-4, the J call TRBJ2-1; 8 bases map to TRBD1. This CDR3 spans 15 amino acids. CDR3 sequence reads: CASSFTAGGENEQFF. Here the CDR3 DNA reads TGTGCCAGTAGTTTTACGGCAGGGGGCGAAAATGAGCAGTTCTTC.

The chain uses TRBV5-5 and TRBJ2-2; D not certain. Between the trimmed V and J ends, which lost 3 bases and 7 bases, there was a span of 13 bases. CDR1 and CDR2 from the germline V gene are SGHKS and YYEKEE (reference sequence). The CDR3 loop spans 14 amino acids. The CDR3 DNA sequence: TGTGCCAGCAGCTCTTTGTACCCGGGCGGGGAGCTGTTTTTT. It codes for CASSSLYPGGELFF.

This clonotype was recorded a few times. The rearrangement uses TRBV12-3 or TRBV12-4 and TRBJ1-2; no firm D call. This CDR3 has 12 residues. With 7 bases removed from V and 2 bases from J, the gap between germline ends came to 8 bases. CDR3 DNA: TGTGCCAGCACTGGTTTGAACTATGGCTACACCTTC. The encoded protein is CASTGLNYGYTF.

This clonotype showed up many times. This chain uses TRBV7-2 with TRBJ2-7, with 7 bases matching TRBD2. Trimming took 3 bases from V and 0 from J; bases not matched to a gene: 5. Germline CDR1 is SGHTA and CDR2 is FQGNSA. The CDR3 runs 15 residues. The CDR3 sequence: CASSFGGGRSYEQYF. Written as DNA, the CDR3 is TGTGCCAGCAGCTTTGGCGGGGGTCGCTCCTACGAGCAGTACTTC.

The V and J genes are TRBV12-5 and TRBJ2-7; 7 positions agree with TRBD1. Trimming at V came to 8 bases and at J to 3 bases, leaving 1 base not matched to a gene. There are 11 residues in the CDR3. The germline V gene encodes CDR1 LGHNT and CDR2 FRNRAP. In nucleotides, the CDR3 is TGTGCTAGTTGGGACAGCTACGAGCAGTACTTC. It is translated as CASWDSYEQYF.

This clonotype was counted only a few times. The V gene is TRBV4-3, the J gene TRBJ2-2; TRBD2 matches 8 bases. V was pared by 6 bases and J by 4 bases, with 10 bases of the junction left unmatched. The CDR3 is 16 amino acids. The germline V gene encodes CDR1 LGHNA and CDR2 YSLEER. The CDR3 region has the DNA TGCGCCAGCAGGGGTAGCGGGATTGGAGGCACCGGGGAGCTGTTTTTT. Its translation: CASRGSGIGGTGELFF.

Note on this clonotype: The junction departs from germline at one end; a sequencing error may be responsible. The V and J genes are TRBV11-3 and TRBJ2-5; 10 positions match TRBD1. The CDR3 length is 15 residues. Germline V gene lookup returns CDR1 SGHNT and CDR2 YENEEA. CDR3 residues: CARSLGTGVQETQYF. Here the CDR3 DNA reads TGTGCCAGGAGCTTAGGGACAGGGGTTCAAGAGACCCAGTACTTC.